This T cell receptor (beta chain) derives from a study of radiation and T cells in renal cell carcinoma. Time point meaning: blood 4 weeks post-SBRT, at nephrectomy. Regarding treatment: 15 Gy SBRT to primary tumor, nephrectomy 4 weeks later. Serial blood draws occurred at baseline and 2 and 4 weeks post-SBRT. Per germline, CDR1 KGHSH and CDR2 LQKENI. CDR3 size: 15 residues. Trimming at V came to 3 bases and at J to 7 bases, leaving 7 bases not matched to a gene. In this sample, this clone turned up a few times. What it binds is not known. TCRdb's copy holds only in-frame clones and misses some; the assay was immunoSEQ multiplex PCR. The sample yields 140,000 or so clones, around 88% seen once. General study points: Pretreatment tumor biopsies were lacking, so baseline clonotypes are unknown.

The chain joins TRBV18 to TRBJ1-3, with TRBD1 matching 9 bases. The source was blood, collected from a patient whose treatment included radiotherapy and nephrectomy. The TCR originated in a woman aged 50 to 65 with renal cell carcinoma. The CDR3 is CASSPLGQGHNTIYF. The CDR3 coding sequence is TGTGCCAGCTCACCCCTGGGACAGGGCCATAACACCATATATTTT.